This T cell receptor beta chain was sequenced during a study of CD8 T cells in Susac syndrome. Study-level points and caveats: It was acknowledged by the study that relatively few individuals were included in its TCR sequencing and HLA analysis.

Concerning this clonotype itself: The antigen remains undetermined.

Per the germline V gene, CDR1 is KGHSH and CDR2 is LQKENI. CDR3 length: 14 amino acids. V was shortened by 0 bases and J by 2 bases, with 7 bases between the two germline ends. After extraction with the RNeasy kit, 0.5 to 1 ug of the RNA was reverse transcribed using random hexamers. It was immunoSEQ multiplex PCR that amplified TCR beta CDR3 across 54 Vbeta and 13 Jbeta. TCRdb itself ran the immunoSEQ multiplex PCR reads through MiXCR, one entry per CDR3 protein. The table shows 80,000 to 95,000 distinct CDR3 sequences, with nearly 95% occurring only once. The V gene is TRBV18, the J gene TRBJ2-5, with D perhaps matching TRBD1 (5 bases). Source material: CD8+ T cells from PBMCs. The sequence was obtained from a human donor with Susac syndrome. The CDR3 loop is CASSPPQGQETQYF. CDR3 nucleotide sequence: TGTGCCAGCTCACCACCGCAGGGACAAGAGACCCAGTACTTC.